This TCR beta chain emerged from a study of human T cells and chemical hapten exposure. Time point given: patch test 1, 2 weeks after DPC sensitization. Treatment described: therapeutic diphenylcyclopropenone sensitization with weekly scalp DPC. TCRdb ran MiXCR on the RACE reads and lists one entry per CDR3 protein. The repertoire holds about 49,000 distinct CDR3 sequences, with less than 10% as singletons. This clonotype was seen ten or more times. Germline V lookup: CDR1 LNHDA, CDR2 SQIVND (reference sequence). With V trimmed by 9 bases and J by 0 bases, 16 bases remained unmatched. The CDR3 spans 18 residues.

Here the sequenced sample was whole blood, taken in connection with sensitization to the hapten diphenylcyclopropenone (DPC). The receptor was isolated from a woman aged 45-65 years with alopecia areata. Some clones in this sample may be carry-over from other donors' samples. This chain links TRBV19 with TRBJ2-3; 9 bases line up with TRBD2. The DNA of the CDR3 is TGTGCCAGCCAGCCCGACAACCTCCTAGCGGGGAGCACAGATACGCAGTATTTT. Translated, it gives CASQPDNLLAGSTDTQYF.